The sequence of this T cell receptor beta chain was determined in a study of control samples from healthy donors and cancer patients. The CDR3 sequence is 17 residues long. Germline V gene lookup returns CDR1 LNHDA and CDR2 SQIVND (reference sequence). V lost 4 bases, J lost 9 bases, and 15 bases stayed unmatched. Clones were sequenced by immunoSEQ multiplex PCR, and TCRdb holds only the in-frame ones, with some missing. This sample yields 100,000 to 150,000 clones, of which over 75% are seen a single time; about 2.7% belongs to the top ten. The receptor was derived from a man aged 60 to 69 in good health. The chain joins TRBV19 to TRBJ2-1; 10 bases agree with TRBD1. Source material: blood. The CDR3 nucleotides read TGTGCCAGTAGTAGGACGTCCGGGACAGGGGACGGGGGTGAGCAGTTCTTC. Its protein is CASSRTSGTGDGGEQFF.